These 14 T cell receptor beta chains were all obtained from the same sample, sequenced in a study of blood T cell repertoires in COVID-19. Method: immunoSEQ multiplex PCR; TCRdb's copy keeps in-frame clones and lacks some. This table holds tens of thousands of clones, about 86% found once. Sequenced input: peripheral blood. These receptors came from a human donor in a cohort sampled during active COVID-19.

The CDR3 sequence is CASSQVQSYGYTF. The CDR3 DNA reads as TGTGCCAGCAGCCAAGTACAGAGCTATGGCTACACCTTC. This chain joins TRBV3-1 (or the pseudogene TRBV3-2) and TRBJ1-2; D not certain. V lost 1 base and J lost 4, with 7 bases in between. CDR3 size: 13 residues. The germline CDR1 and CDR2 sequences are LGHDT and YNNKEL (reference sequence).

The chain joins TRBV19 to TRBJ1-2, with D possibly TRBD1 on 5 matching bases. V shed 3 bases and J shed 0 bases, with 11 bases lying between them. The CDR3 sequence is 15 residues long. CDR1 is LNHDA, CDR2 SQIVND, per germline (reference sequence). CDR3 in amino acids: CASSIMLTANYGYTF. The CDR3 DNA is TGTGCCAGTAGTATTATGTTGACAGCTAACTATGGCTACACCTTC. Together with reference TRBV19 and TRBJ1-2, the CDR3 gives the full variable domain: DGGITQSPKYLFRKEGQNVTLSCEQNLNHDAMYWYRQDPGQGLRLIYYSQIVNDFQKGDIAEGYSVSREKKESFPLTVTSAQKNPTAFYLCASSIMLTANYGYTFGSGTRLTVV.

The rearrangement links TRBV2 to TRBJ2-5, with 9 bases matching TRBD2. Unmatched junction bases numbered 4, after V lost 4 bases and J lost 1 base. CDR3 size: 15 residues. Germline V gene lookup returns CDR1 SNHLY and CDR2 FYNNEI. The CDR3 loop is CASSVIAGAQETQYF. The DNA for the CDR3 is TGTGCCAGCAGTGTAATAGCGGGGGCCCAAGAGACCCAGTACTTC. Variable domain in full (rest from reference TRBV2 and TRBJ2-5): EPEVTQTPSHQVTQMGQEVILRCVPISNHLYFYWYRQILGQKVEFLVSFYNNEISEKSEIFDDQFSVERPDGSNFTLKIRSTKLEDSAMYFCASSVIAGAQETQYFGPGTRLLVL.

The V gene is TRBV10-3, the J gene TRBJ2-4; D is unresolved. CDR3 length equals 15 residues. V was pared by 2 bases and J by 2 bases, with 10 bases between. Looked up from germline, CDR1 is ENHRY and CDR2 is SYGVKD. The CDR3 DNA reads TGTGCCATCAGTGAGGGCGGCGCAACCAAAAACATTCAGTACTTC. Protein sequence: CAISEGGATKNIQYF.

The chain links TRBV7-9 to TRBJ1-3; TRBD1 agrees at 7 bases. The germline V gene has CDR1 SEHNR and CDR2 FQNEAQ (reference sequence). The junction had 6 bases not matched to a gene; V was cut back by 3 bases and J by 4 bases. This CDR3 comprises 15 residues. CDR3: CASSFSVQGGNTIYF. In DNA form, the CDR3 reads TGTGCCAGCAGCTTCTCAGTACAGGGGGGAAACACCATATATTTT.

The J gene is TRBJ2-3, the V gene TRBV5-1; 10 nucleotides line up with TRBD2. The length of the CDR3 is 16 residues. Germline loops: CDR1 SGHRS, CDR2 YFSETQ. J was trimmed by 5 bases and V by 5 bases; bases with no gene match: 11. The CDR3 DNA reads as TGCGCCAGCAGACCACCAGCGGGGGGGGGAGGAGATACGCAGTATTTT. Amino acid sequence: CASRPPAGGGGDTQYF.

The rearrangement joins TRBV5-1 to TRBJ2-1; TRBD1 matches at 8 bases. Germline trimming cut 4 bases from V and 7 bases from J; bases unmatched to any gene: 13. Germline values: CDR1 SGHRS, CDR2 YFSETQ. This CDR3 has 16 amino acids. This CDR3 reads CASSVPGTGGKNEQFF. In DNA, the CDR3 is TGCGCCAGCAGCGTCCCGGGAACAGGGGGGAAGAATGAGCAGTTCTTC.

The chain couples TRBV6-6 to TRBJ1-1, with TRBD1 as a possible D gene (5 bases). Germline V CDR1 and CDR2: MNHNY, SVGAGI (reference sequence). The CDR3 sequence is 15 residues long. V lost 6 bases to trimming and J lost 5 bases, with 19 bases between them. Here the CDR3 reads CASSYGGVGVTEAFF. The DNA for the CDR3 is TGTGCCAGCAGCTACGGAGGGGTAGGGGTGACTGAAGCTTTCTTT.

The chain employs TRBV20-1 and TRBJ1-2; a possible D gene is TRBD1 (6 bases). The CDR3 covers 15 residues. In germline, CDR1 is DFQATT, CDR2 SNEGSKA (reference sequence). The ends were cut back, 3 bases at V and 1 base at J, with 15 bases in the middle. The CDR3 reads CSASRDTRINYGYTF. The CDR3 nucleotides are TGCAGTGCTAGTCGGGACACTCGGATTAACTATGGCTACACCTTC.

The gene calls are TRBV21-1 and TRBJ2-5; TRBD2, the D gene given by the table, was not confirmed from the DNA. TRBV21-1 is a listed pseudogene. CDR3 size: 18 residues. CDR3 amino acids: CASSNTLEARGPQETQYF. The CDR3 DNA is TGTGCCAGCAGCAACACCCTCGAGGCGCGCGGCCCACAAGAGACCCAGTACTTC.

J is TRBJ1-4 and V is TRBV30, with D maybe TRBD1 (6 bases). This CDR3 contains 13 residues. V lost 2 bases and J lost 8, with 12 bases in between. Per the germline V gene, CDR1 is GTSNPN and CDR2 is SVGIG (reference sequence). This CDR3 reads CAWSYRAGEKLFF. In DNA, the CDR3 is TGTGCCTGGAGTTACAGGGCTGGCGAAAAACTGTTTTTT.

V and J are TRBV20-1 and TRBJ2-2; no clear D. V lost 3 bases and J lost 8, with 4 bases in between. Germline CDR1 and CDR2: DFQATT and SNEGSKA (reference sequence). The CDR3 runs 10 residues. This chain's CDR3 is CSASSGELFF. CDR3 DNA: TGCAGTGCTAGTTCGGGGGAGCTGTTTTTT.

The CDR3 here is CASSPSWPGTINSPLHF. CDR3 nucleotides: TGTGCCAGCAGCCCGTCCTGGCCAGGGACTATTAATTCACCCCTCCACTTT. The chain has TRBV5-4 and TRBJ1-6; D is perhaps TRBD1 (5 bases). Germline V CDR1 and CDR2: SGHNT, YYREEE (reference sequence). CDR3 size: 17 residues. Trimming pared 4 bases from V and 6 bases from J, leaving 20 bases between.

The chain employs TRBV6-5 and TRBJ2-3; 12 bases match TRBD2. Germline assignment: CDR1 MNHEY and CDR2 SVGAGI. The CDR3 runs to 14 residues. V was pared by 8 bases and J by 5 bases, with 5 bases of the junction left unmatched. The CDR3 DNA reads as TGTGCCAGCCTAGCGGGGGGGCCGGTAGATACGCAGTATTTT. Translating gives CASLAGGPVDTQYF.